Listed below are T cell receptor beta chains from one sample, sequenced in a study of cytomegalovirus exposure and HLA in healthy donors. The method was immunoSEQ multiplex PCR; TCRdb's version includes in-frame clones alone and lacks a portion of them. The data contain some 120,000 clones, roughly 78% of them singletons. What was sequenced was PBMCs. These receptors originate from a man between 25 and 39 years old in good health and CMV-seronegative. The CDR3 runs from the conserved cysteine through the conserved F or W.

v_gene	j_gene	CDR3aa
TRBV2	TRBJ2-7	CASRDSSYEQYF
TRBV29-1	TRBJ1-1	CSAGTGVTEAFF
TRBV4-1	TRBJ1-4	CASSQRYRATNEKLFF
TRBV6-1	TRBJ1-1	CASRQQNTEAFF
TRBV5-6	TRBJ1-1	CASSVETGAANTEAFF
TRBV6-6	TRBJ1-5	CASSPGQPQHF
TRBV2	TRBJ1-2	CASSESVNYGYTF
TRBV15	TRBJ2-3	CATGANPDTQYF
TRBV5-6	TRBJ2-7	CASSSTWGGIEYEQYF
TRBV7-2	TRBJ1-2	CASSYSNYGYTF
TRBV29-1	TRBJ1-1	CSAGGVLGATEAFF
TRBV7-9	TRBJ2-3	CASSNGHLSTDTQYF
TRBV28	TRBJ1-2	CATGEGGLKGTNYGYTF
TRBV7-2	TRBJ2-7	CASSYRGLAKEQYF
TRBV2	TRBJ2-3	CASSAREGWDTQYF
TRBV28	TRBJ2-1	CASRPGQVINEQFF
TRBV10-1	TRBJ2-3	CASSIAGSTDTQYF
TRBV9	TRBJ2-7	CASSRGQGVSYEQYF
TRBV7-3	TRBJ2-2	CASSLTRREKGGELFF
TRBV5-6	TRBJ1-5	CASSLGGQGPQPQHF
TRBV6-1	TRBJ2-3	CASSVRGTDTQYF
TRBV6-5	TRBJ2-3	CASSYRGSSTDTQYF
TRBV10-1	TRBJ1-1	CASSEGQRGEAFF
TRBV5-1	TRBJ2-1	CASYLLPAVFF
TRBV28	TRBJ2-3	CASSLLRDRLDTQYF
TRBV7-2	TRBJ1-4	CASSLFAGGTTNEKLFF
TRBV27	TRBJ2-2	CASSHSAPGELFF
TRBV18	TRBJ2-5	CASSGTAQETQYF
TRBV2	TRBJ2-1	CASSQLAGGYNEQFF
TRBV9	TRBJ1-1	CASSVDPGGNTEAFF
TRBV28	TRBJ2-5	CASSLLQQTQYF
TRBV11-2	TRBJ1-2	CASSLGGNYGYTF
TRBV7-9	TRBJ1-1	CASSPRGLEAFF
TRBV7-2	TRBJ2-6	CASSPRQRSGANVLTF
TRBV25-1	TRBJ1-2	CASYTGVYGYTF
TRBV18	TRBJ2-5	CASSPAVQETQYF
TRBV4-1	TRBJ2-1	CASSQRNRGGGRYNEQFF
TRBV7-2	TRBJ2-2	CASSFQRGGAGELFF
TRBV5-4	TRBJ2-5	CASSPGTSRETQYF
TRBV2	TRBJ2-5	CASSRNGQGAETQYF
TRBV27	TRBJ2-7	CASSPGTGGYEQYF
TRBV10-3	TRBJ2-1	CAISMGQSNEQFF
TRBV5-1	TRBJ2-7	CASRPTRAVNRGQDYEQYF
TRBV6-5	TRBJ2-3	CASKHRGVGTDTQYF
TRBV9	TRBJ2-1	CASSFQTSGNEQFF
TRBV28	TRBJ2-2	CASTYPGLADTGELFF
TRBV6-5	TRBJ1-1	CASSYSRGMNTEAFF
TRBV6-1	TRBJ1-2	CASSATGGANYGYTF
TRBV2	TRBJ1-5	CASQTSNQPQHF
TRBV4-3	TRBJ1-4	CASSQTGDEKLFF
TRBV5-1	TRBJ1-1	CASSVSIMNTEAFF
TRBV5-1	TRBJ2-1	CASSLAGAGISSYNEQFF